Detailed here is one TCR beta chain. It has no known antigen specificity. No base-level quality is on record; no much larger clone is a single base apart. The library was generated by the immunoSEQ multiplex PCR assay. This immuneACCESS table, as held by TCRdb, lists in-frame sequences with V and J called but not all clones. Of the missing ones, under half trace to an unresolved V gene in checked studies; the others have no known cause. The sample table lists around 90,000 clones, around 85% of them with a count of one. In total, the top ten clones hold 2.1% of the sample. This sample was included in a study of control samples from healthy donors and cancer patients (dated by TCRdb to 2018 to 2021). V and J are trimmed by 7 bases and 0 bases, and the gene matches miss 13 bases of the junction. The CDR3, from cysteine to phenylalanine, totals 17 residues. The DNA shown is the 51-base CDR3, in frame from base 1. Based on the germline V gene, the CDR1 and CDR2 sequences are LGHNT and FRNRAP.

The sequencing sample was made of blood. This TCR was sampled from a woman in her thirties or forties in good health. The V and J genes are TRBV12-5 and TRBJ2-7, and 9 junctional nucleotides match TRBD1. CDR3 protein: CASVPPRGQGPSYEQYF. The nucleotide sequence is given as TGTGCTAGTGTCCCCCCCAGGGGACAGGGCCCCTCCTACGAGCAGTACTTC.